Listed here are 3 T cell receptor beta chains from one sample, sequenced in a study of cytomegalovirus exposure and HLA in healthy donors. The PCR ran on 60 Vbeta and 13 Jbeta primers. Profiled with immunoSEQ multiplex PCR; TCRdb holds only in-frame clones, not every one. The table includes approximately 130,000 clones, around 78% detected once. Sequenced material: PBMCs. The source is a woman aged 40 to 49 in good health and CMV-seronegative.

This clone is a singleton in its sample. The gene calls are TRBV9 and TRBJ1-1; D is undetermined. This CDR3 has 15 amino acids. The germline V gene has CDR1 SGDLS and CDR2 YYNGEE. V shed 4 bases and J shed 0 bases, with 13 bases lying between them. The CDR3 sequence is CASSPAGQMNTEAFF. As DNA, the CDR3 is TGTGCCAGCAGCCCGGCTGGGCAGATGAACACTGAAGCTTTCTTT.

The genes are TRBV4-1 and TRBJ1-5; D not resolved. Germline values: CDR1 MGHRA, CDR2 YSYEKL. The CDR3 runs to 13 residues. Deletions cut 1 base from V and 5 bases from J, with 6 bases between. CDR3 coding DNA: TGCGCCAGCAGCCAAGCGGGATATCAGCCCCAGCATTTT. Encoded protein: CASSQAGYQPQHF.

The chain couples TRBV10-2 to TRBJ2-1; 7 bases line up with TRBD2. This CDR3 is 14 amino acids long. In germline, CDR1 is WSHSY, CDR2 SAAADI. V lost 6 bases to trimming and J lost 9 bases; unmatched junction nucleotides: 11. CDR3 amino acids: CASRASGAYGEQFF. The CDR3 coding sequence is TGCGCCAGCAGGGCTAGCGGTGCATACGGTGAGCAGTTCTTC.